Listed below are T cell receptor beta chains from one sample, sequenced in a study of T cell responses to AZD1222 COVID-19 vaccine. Generated by immunoSEQ multiplex PCR, the TCRdb table keeps only in-frame clones and is missing some. The sample comprises about 150,000 clones, about 87% of which are singletons, and roughly 15% rests with the top ten. This specimen consisted of peripheral blood, obtained on day 0 of AZD1222 vaccination. The receptors come from an adult in good health. Both conserved end residues are part of each CDR3. The D gene is left open where the match is weak. Some rows have no size entry. The others give once, few or many, or a class for an expanded clone.

d_gene	abundance	j_gene	v_gene	CDR3nt	CDR3aa
NA	few	TRBJ2-3	TRBV6-5	TGTGCCAGCAGGCTGGGGTTGGGGGGCGCAGATACGCAGTATTTT	CASRLGLGGADTQYF
NA	NA	TRBJ2-3	TRBV5-4	TGTGCCAGCAGGCCAATCAGCGTACCTCCTACAGATACGCAGTATTTT	CASRPISVPPTDTQYF
NA	NA	TRBJ1-5	TRBV5-1	TGCGCCAGCTCCGAAGGTCCCGATCAGCCCCAGCATTTT	CASSEGPDQPQHF
NA	NA	TRBJ2-7	TRBV7-2	TGTGCCAGCAGCTTGGCCAGCCCTTCCTACGAGCAGTACTTC	CASSLASPSYEQYF
NA	NA	TRBJ2-2	TRBV9	TGTGCCAGCAGCGTAGGAAGCGGCGCGAACACCGGGGAGCTGTTTTTT	CASSVGSGANTGELFF
TRBD2	NA	TRBJ2-1	TRBV6-4	TGTGCCAGCAGTGATTGGGCTAGCGGAGAGAACAATGAGCAGTTCTTC	CASSDWASGENNEQFF
NA	NA	TRBJ2-7	TRBV6-6	TGTGCCAGCAGTCTCCGGGACGCCGGGGCCGAGCAGTACTTC	CASSLRDAGAEQYF
NA	NA	TRBJ2-3	TRBV19	TGTGCCAGTAGGATAGGCCGGGACACAGATACGCAGTATTTT	CASRIGRDTDTQYF
NA	NA	TRBJ1-6	TRBV5-6	TGTGCCAGCAGCTTGTTGGGAGGGCAGGGGAATTCACCCCTCCACTTT	CASSLLGGQGNSPLHF
NA	NA	TRBJ2-5	TRBV11-2	TGTGCCAGCAGCAAGGGACGCCTCCAAGAGACCCAGTACTTC	CASSKGRLQETQYF
NA	NA	TRBJ1-5	TRBV7-2	TGTGCCAGCAGCTTACAGGGTTTTCAGCCCCAGCATTTT	CASSLQGFQPQHF
TRBD1	once	TRBJ2-2	TRBV10-3	TGTGCCATCAGTTACCCATCAACCGGGACAGGGAACACCGGGGAGCTGTTTTTT	CAISYPSTGTGNTGELFF
NA	NA	TRBJ2-1	TRBV27	TGTGCCAGCAGTCCCGTGGGTAAGGTGGAGCAGTTCTTC	CASSPVGKVEQFF
NA	NA	TRBJ1-1	TRBV27	TGTGCCAGCAGGAGGGAAGACACTGAAGCTTTCTTT	CASRREDTEAFF
NA	few	TRBJ1-1	TRBV5-1	TGCGCCAGCAGCTCGGGGGTGGTAGGGGTGACTGAAGCTTTCTTT	CASSSGVVGVTEAFF
NA	NA	TRBJ1-5	TRBV28	TGTGCCAGCAGTTTTCAACAGCCCCAGCATTTT	CASSFQQPQHF
NA	NA	TRBJ1-2	TRBV19	TGTGCCAGTAGTCAGGGGACGGCTCGAGGCGGCTACACCTTC	CASSQGTARGGYTF
TRBD1	once	TRBJ2-7	TRBV28	TGTGCCAGCAGTTCTCCGGGACAGGGCAACTACGAGCAGTACTTC	CASSSPGQGNYEQYF
NA	NA	TRBJ1-4	TRBV6-4	TGTGCCAGCAGTCGGGACATCGAAAAACTGTTTTTT	CASSRDIEKLFF
NA	NA	TRBJ1-2	TRBV10-3	TGTGCCATCAGTGAAAAGGGCTACACCTTC	CAISEKGYTF
NA	NA	TRBJ1-1	TRBV10-2	TGCGCCAGCAGTGAGGTAGGGAACACTGAAGCTTTCTTT	CASSEVGNTEAFF
TRBD1	once	TRBJ1-1	TRBV7-9	TGTGCCACAGGACAGGACCCCGTATTGGCTTTCTTT	CATGQDPVLAFF
NA	NA	TRBJ1-1	TRBV12-3/TRBV12-4	TGTGCCAGCAGTTTGAACGGTAACACTGAAGCTTTCTTT	CASSLNGNTEAFF
TRBD2	NA	TRBJ2-3	TRBV7-3	TGTGCCAGCAGCGCCGGGACTACCTTCACAGATACGCAGTATTTT	CASSAGTTFTDTQYF
NA	NA	TRBJ1-2	TRBV29-1	TGCAGCGTTGTACGGACCGATGATGGCTACACCTTC	CSVVRTDDGYTF
NA	NA	TRBJ1-2	TRBV19	TGTGCCAGTAGTATGGAGGGTTCCTATGGCTACACCTTC	CASSMEGSYGYTF
NA	NA	TRBJ1-5	TRBV3-1/TRBV3-2	TGTGCCAGCAGCCAAGGCAGGGGTAAGGTTCAGCCCCAGCATTTT	CASSQGRGKVQPQHF
TRBD2	NA	TRBJ2-1	TRBV25-1	TGTGCCAGCAGTGGGGGGATAAGCGGGGGAACTTACAATGAGCAGTTCTTC	CASSGGISGGTYNEQFF
NA	NA	TRBJ1-1	TRBV4-1	TGCGCCAGCAGCCAAGGTACCCGGACATCTCAAGCTTTCTTT	CASSQGTRTSQAFF
NA	NA	TRBJ1-2	TRBV5-4	TGTGCCAGCAGCCCCCCGACAGGTGTCTATGGCTACACCTTC	CASSPPTGVYGYTF
TRBD2	NA	TRBJ2-3	TRBV6-4	TGTGCCAGCAGTGCCCCCTTGCGGGGGGGCCCAGATACGCAGTATTTT	CASSAPLRGGPDTQYF
TRBD2	once	TRBJ2-1	TRBV5-1	TGCGCCAGCAGCCCGCTCTCTAGCGGGGGGGCGCGGTACAATGAGCAGTTCTTC	CASSPLSSGGARYNEQFF
NA	NA	TRBJ2-1	TRBV7-9	TGTGCCAGCAGCTTTTCCAACTACAATGAGCAGTTCTTC	CASSFSNYNEQFF
NA	NA	TRBJ2-1	TRBV7-3	TGTGCCAGCAGCCCCTCCCGAGCCTACAATGAGCAGTTCTTC	CASSPSRAYNEQFF
NA	NA	TRBJ1-1	TRBV12-3/TRBV12-4	TGTGCCAGCAGTTCGACGGGGGACACTGAAGCTTTCTTT	CASSSTGDTEAFF
NA	many	TRBJ1-1	TRBV6-5	TGTGCCAGCAGTTTTGGCCTGAACACTGAAGCTTTCTTT	CASSFGLNTEAFF
TRBD1	NA	TRBJ2-7	TRBV6-2/TRBV6-3	TGTGCCAGCAGTTCGATTGGGACAGGGACCTACGAGCAGTACTTC	CASSSIGTGTYEQYF
NA	NA	TRBJ1-2	TRBV6-5	TGTGCCAGCAGCACATCGGACGCATCCTATGGCTACACCTTC	CASSTSDASYGYTF
NA	NA	TRBJ2-7	TRBV7-2	TGTGCCAGCGGACCCCCCTACGAGCAGTACTTC	CASGPPYEQYF
NA	NA	TRBJ1-3	TRBV9	TGTGCCAGCAGCGTAGAAGGAGGAGCTGGAAACACCATATATTTT	CASSVEGGAGNTIYF
NA	NA	TRBJ2-5	TRBV5-4	TGTGCCAGCAGCCTTCTATCCGAGGAGACCCAGTACTTC	CASSLLSEETQYF
NA	few	TRBJ2-7	TRBV2	TGTGCCAGCAGTGAAGGGACAAACTCCTACGAGCAGTACTTC	CASSEGTNSYEQYF
NA	NA	TRBJ1-4	TRBV27	TGTGCCAGTTCTCAGGGACGGAACAATGAAAAACTGTTTTTT	CASSQGRNNEKLFF
NA	NA	TRBJ1-3	TRBV6-5	TGTGCCAGCAGTTACTCAGGCAGCTTCGGAAACACCATATATTTT	CASSYSGSFGNTIYF
NA	NA	TRBJ2-7	TRBV28	TGTGCCAGCAGTTCTTCCCCAGCATATGAGCAGTACTTC	CASSSSPAYEQYF
NA	once	TRBJ1-1	TRBV27	TGTGCCAGCATTTTCCCCCGGCCGCAAAGAGAAAACACTGAAGCTTTCTTT	CASIFPRPQRENTEAFF
NA	NA	TRBJ1-5	TRBV19	TGTGCCAGTAGTAACGGGAAGAGGGTGAATCAGCCCCAGCATTTT	CASSNGKRVNQPQHF
NA	NA	TRBJ1-5	TRBV27	TGTGCCAGCTCCCAGGCAGGGACCCAGCATTTT	CASSQAGTQHF
TRBD1	NA	TRBJ2-2	TRBV9	TGTGCCAGCAGCCGGGACAGCAAAACGTCGAACACCGGGGAGCTGTTTTTT	CASSRDSKTSNTGELFF
TRBD2	NA	TRBJ2-1	TRBV18	TGTGCCAGCTCAACCCTGACTAGCGGGGGAGGGGATGAGCAGTTCTTC	CASSTLTSGGGDEQFF
NA	NA	TRBJ1-4	TRBV7-2	TGTGCCAGCAGCTTTACGGTAGGGGACGAAAAACTGTTTTTT	CASSFTVGDEKLFF